What follows describes a single T cell receptor beta chain. The sample belongs to a study of fetal regulatory T cell absence and autoimmunity. The CDR3 is made up of 14 amino acids. V was pared by 6 bases and J by 1 base, with 11 bases between. CDR1 and CDR2 from the germline V gene are MNHNS and SASEGT. Sequencing used immunoSEQ multiplex PCR; TCRdb keeps in-frame clones, though not all of them. The sample contains more than 90,000 clones, about two thirds of which appear only once. Sequenced: pancreas tissue. The sequence was obtained from a male donor with IPEX syndrome. The chain is built from TRBV6-1 and TRBJ2-3; perhaps TRBD1 as D (6 bases). The CDR3 bases are TGTGCCAGCAGGATGGGGGCGGGCACAGATACGCAGTATTTT. It encodes CASRMGAGTDTQYF.